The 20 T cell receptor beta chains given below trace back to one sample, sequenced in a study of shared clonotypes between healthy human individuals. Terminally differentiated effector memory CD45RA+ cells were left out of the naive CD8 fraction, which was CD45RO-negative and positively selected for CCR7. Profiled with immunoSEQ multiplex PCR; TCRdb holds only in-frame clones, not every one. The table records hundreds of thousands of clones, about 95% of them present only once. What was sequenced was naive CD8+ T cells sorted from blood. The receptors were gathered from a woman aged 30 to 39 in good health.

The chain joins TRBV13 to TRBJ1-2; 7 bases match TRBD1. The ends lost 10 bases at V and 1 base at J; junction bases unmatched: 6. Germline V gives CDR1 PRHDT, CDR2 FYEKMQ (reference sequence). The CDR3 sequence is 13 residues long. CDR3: CAINRGSNYGYTF. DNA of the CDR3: TGTGCCATCAACAGGGGAAGTAACTATGGCTACACCTTC.

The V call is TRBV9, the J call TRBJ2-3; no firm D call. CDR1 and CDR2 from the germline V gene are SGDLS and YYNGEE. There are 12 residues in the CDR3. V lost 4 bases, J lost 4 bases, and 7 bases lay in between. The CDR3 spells CASSHFPDTQYF. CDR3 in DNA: TGTGCCAGCAGCCACTTCCCAGATACGCAGTATTTT. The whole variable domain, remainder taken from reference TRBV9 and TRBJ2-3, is DSGVTQTPKHLITATGQRVTLRCSPRSGDLSVYWYQQSLDQGLQFLIQYYNGEERAKGNILERFSAQQFPDLHSELNLSSLELGDSALYFCASSHFPDTQYFGPGTRLTVL.

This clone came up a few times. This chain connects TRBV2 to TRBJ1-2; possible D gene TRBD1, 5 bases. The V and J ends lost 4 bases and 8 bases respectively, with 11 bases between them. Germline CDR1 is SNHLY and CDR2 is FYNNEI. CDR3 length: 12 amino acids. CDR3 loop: CASSAVGVGYTF. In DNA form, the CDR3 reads TGTGCCAGCAGTGCGGTAGGGGTAGGCTACACCTTC. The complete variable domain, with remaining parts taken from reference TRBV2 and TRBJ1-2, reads EPEVTQTPSHQVTQMGQEVILRCVPISNHLYFYWYRQILGQKVEFLVSFYNNEISEKSEIFDDQFSVERPDGSNFTLKIRSTKLEDSAMYFCASSAVGVGYTFGSGTRLTVV.

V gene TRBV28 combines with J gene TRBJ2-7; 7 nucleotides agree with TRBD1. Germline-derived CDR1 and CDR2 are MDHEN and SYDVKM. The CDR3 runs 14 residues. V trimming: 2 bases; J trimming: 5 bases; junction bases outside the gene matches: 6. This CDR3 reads CASSLMTGNDEQYF. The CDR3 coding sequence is TGTGCCAGCAGTTTAATGACAGGGAATGACGAGCAGTACTTC.

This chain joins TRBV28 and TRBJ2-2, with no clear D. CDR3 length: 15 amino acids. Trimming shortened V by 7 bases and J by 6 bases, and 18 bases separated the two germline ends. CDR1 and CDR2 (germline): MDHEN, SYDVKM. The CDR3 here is CASIKSPRLAGELFF. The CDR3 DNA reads TGTGCCAGCATTAAGTCCCCGAGATTGGCCGGGGAGCTGTTTTTT. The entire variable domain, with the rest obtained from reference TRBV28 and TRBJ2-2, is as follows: DVKVTQSSRYLVKRTGEKVFLECVQDMDHENMFWYRQDPGLGLRLIYFSYDVKMKEKGDIPEGYSVSREKKERFSLILESASTNQTSMYLCASIKSPRLAGELFFGEGSRLTVL.

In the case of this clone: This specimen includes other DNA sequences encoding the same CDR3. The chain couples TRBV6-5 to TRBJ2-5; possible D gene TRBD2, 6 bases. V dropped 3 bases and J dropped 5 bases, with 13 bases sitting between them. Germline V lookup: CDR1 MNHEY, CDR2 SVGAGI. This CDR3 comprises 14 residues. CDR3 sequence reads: CASSYSGPGETQYF. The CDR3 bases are TGTGCCAGCAGTTATAGCGGACCGGGGGAGACCCAGTACTTC.

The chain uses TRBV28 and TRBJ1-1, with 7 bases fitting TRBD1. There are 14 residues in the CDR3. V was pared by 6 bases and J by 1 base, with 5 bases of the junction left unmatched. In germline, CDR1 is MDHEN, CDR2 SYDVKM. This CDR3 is CASSRDRANTEAFF. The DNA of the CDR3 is TGTGCCAGCAGCCGCGACAGGGCGAACACTGAAGCTTTCTTT.

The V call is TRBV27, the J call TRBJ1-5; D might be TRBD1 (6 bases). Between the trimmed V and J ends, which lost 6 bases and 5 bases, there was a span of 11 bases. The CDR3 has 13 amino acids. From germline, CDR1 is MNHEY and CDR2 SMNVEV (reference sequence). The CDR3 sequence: CASRGQGYQPQHF. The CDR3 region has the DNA TGTGCCAGCAGGGGACAAGGTTATCAGCCCCAGCATTTT.

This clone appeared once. DNA for the CDR3: TGTGCCAGTAGTATTCGTTTTGTGGAGTCCTACGAGCAGTACTTC. This sequence encodes CASSIRFVESYEQYF. The chain recombines TRBV19 with TRBJ2-7; D gene ambiguous. V was pared by 3 bases and J by 1 base, with 13 bases between. Germline lookup yields CDR1 LNHDA and CDR2 SQIVND (reference sequence). This CDR3 spans 15 amino acids.

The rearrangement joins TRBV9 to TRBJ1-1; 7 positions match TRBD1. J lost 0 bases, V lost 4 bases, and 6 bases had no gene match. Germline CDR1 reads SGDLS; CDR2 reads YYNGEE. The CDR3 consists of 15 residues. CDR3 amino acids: CASSMMTGMNTEAFF. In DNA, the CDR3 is TGTGCCAGCAGCATGATGACAGGGATGAACACTGAAGCTTTCTTT.

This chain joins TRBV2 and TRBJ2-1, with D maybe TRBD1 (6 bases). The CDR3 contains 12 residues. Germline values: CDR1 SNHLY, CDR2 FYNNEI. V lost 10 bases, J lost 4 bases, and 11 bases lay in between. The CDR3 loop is CAITTGYNEQFF. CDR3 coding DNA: TGTGCCATCACCACAGGGTACAATGAGCAGTTCTTC.

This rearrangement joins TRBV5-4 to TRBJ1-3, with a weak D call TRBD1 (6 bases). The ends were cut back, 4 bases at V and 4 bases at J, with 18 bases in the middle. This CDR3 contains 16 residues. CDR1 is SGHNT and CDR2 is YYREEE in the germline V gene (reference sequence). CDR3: CASSNPWGASGNTIYF. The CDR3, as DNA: TGTGCCAGCAGCAACCCCTGGGGGGCATCGGGAAACACCATATATTTT.

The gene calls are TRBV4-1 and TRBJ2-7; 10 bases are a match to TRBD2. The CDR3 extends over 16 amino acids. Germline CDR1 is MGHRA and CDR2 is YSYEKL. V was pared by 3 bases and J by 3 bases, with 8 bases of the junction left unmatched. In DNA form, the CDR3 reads TGCGCCAGCAGCCACGACCCGCGGACTAGCGGCTACGAGCAGTACTTC. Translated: CASSHDPRTSGYEQYF.

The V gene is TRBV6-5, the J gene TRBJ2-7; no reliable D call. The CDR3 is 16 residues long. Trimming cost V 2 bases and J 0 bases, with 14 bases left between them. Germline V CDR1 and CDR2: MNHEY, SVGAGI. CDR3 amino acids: CASSYAVVGSSYEQYF. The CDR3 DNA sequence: TGTGCCAGCAGTTACGCCGTGGTTGGATCCTCCTACGAGCAGTACTTC.

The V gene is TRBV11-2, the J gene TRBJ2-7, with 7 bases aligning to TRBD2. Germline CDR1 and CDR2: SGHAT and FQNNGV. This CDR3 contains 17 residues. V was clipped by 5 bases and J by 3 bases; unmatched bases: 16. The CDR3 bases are TGTGCCAGCAGCACCCCAACCGGAGTGGCGGGAGTCTACGAGCAGTACTTC. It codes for CASSTPTGVAGVYEQYF.

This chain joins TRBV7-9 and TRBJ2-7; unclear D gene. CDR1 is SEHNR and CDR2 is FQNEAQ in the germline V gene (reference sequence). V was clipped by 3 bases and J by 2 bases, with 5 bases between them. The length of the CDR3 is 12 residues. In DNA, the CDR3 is TGTGCCAGCAGCTTGAAGGCCTACGAGCAGTACTTC. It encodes CASSLKAYEQYF. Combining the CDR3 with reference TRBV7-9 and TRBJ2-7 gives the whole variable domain DTGVSQNPRHKITKRGQNVTFRCDPISEHNRLYWYRQTLGQGPEFLTYFQNEAQLEKSRLLSDRFSAERPKGSFSTLEIQRTEQGDSAMYLCASSLKAYEQYFGPGTRLTVT.

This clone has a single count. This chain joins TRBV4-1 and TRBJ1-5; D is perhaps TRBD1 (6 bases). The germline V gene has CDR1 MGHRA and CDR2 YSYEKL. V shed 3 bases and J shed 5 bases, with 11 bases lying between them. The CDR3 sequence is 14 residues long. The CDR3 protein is CASSHYSGDQPQHF. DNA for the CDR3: TGCGCCAGCAGCCATTATTCAGGGGATCAGCCCCAGCATTTT.

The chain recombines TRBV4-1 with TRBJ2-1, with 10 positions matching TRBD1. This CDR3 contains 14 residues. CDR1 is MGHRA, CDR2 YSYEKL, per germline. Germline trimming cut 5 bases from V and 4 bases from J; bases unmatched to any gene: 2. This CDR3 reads CASSGQGVYNEQFF. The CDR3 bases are TGCGCCAGCAGCGGACAGGGGGTATACAATGAGCAGTTCTTC.

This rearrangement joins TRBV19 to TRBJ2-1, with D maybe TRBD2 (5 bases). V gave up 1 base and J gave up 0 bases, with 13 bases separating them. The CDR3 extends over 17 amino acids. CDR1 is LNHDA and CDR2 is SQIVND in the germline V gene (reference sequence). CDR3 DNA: TGTGCCAGTAGTATAGGCCCGCGGGTGAGCTCCTACAATGAGCAGTTCTTC. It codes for CASSIGPRVSSYNEQFF.

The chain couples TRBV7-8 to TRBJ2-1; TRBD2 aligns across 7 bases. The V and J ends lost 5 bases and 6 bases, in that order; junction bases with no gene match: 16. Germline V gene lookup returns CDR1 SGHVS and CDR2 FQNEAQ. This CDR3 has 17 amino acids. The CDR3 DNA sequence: TGTGCCAGCAGCCGACTAGCTGGGCTAGCCTCCCCCAATGAGCAGTTCTTC. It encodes CASSRLAGLASPNEQFF.